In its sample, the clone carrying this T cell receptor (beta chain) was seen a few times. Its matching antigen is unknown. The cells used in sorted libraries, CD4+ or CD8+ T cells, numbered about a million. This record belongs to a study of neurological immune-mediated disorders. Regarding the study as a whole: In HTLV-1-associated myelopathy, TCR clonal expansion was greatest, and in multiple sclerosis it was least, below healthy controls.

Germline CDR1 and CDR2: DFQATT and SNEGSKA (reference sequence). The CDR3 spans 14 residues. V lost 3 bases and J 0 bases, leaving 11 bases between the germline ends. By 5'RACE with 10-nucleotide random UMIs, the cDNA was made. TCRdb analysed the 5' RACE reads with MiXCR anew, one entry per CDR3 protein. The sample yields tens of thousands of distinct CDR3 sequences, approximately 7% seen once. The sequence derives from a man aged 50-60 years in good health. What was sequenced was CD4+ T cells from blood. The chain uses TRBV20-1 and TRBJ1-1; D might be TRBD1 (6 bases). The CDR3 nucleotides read TGCAGTGCTAGCGAAAGACAGGTGAACACTGAAGCTTTCTTT. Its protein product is CSASERQVNTEAFF.